This passage covers 7 T cell receptor beta chains from one sample sequenced in a study of cytotoxic CD8 clonotypes in ibrutinib-treated CLL. Sequencing was performed with immunoSEQ multiplex PCR; in TCRdb, only in-frame clones are kept and a portion is missing. Counted here are some 170,000 clones, around nine tenths occurring once; the ten biggest clones make up approximately 2.9%. The source material was PBMCs, sampled at disease progression, from a patient treated with ibrutinib. The receptors here all came from a human donor with chronic lymphocytic leukemia.

This clone has just one count. The rearrangement links TRBV11-3 to TRBJ2-1; D ambiguous. V gave up 3 bases and J gave up 7 bases, with 7 bases separating them. CDR1 is SGHNT and CDR2 is YENEEA in the germline V gene. This CDR3 is 12 amino acids long. CDR3 in amino acids: CASSFRENEQFF. The CDR3 DNA sequence: TGTGCCAGCAGCTTTAGGGAAAATGAGCAGTTCTTC.

In its sample, this clone was seen once. This rearrangement joins TRBV18 to TRBJ2-7; D ambiguous. Trimming shortened V by 9 bases and J by 4 bases, and 10 bases separated the two germline ends. The CDR3 contains 11 residues. The germline gives CDR1 KGHSH, CDR2 LQKENI. The CDR3 is CASALGYEQYF. The DNA for the CDR3 is TGTGCCAGTGCCTTAGGTTACGAGCAGTACTTC.

This clone was recorded only once. The J gene is TRBJ2-7, the V gene TRBV19, with 10 positions matching TRBD1. The CDR3 is 17 residues long. Germline V gene lookup returns CDR1 LNHDA and CDR2 SQIVND (reference sequence). J lost 3 bases, V lost 1 base, and 9 bases had no gene match. The CDR3 bases are TGTGCCAGTAGTATAGGGACTCCCGGGACAGGGGTCTACGAGCAGTACTTC. Residues: CASSIGTPGTGVYEQYF.

This clone is a singleton in its sample. V is TRBV10-1 and J is TRBJ2-7, with 11 bases fitting TRBD1. With 3 bases clipped from V and 3 bases from J, the junction kept 7 bases outside the gene matches. Germline V gene lookup returns CDR1 WNHNN and CDR2 SYGVQD (reference sequence). CDR3 size: 16 residues. In DNA, the CDR3 is TGCGCCAGCAGTGACAGCCGGACAGGGGGCTTCTACGAGCAGTACTTC. This translates into CASSDSRTGGFYEQYF.

This chain links TRBV28 with TRBJ2-5, with D hard to call. Germline-derived CDR1 and CDR2 are MDHEN and SYDVKM. Trimming pared 2 bases from V and 1 base from J, leaving 11 bases between. The CDR3 is made up of 15 amino acids. The CDR3 spells CASSLGGSTQETQYF. In DNA form, the CDR3 reads TGTGCCAGCAGTTTAGGCGGAAGTACCCAAGAGACCCAGTACTTC.

The sample holds one count of this clone. The V call is TRBV5-1, the J call TRBJ2-1; 11 bases fit TRBD2. CDR1 SGHRS and CDR2 YFSETQ come from the germline V gene. Trimming took 4 bases from V and 8 from J; bases not matched to a gene: 8. This CDR3 comprises 15 residues. The CDR3 here is CASSTGTSGYHEQFF. In nucleotides, the CDR3 is TGCGCCAGCAGCACAGGGACTAGCGGCTATCATGAGCAGTTCTTC.

The V call is TRBV7-6, the J call TRBJ2-1; either TRBD1 or TRBD2 may fit D (5 bases each). V lost 5 bases, J lost 6 bases, and 14 bases lay in between. CDR3 length: 14 amino acids. In germline, CDR1 is SGHVS, CDR2 FNYEAQ. The CDR3 DNA follows: TGTGCCAGCAGCCCATCCCCCGGGACCAATGAGCAGTTCTTC. Protein: CASSPSPGTNEQFF.